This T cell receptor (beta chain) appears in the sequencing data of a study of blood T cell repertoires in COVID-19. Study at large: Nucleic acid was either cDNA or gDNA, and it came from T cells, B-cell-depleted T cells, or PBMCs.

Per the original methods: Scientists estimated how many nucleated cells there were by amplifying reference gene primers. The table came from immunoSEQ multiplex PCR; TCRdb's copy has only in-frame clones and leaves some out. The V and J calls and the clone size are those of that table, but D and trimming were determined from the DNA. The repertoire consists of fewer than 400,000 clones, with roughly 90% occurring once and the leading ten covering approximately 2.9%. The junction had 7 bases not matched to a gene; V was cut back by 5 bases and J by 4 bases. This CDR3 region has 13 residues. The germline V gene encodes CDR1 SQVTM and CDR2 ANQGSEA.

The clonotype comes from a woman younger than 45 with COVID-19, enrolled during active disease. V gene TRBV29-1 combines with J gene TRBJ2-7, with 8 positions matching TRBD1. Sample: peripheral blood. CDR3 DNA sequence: TGCAGCGTTCGGACAGGGCTCACGTACGAGCAGTACTTC. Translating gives CSVRTGLTYEQYF.